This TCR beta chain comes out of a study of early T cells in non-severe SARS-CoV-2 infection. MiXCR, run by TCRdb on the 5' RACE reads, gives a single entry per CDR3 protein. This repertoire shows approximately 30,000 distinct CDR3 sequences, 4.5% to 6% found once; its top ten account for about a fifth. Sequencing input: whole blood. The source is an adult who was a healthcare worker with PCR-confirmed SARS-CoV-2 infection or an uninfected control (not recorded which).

The DNA of the CDR3 is TGTGCCAGCAGCCTCCTCGACAGCTCCTACGAGCAGTACTTC. Its translation: CASSLLDSSYEQYF. V is TRBV5-4 and J is TRBJ2-7, with D possibly matching TRBD1 (5 bases). Trimming cost V 4 bases and J 0 bases, with 11 bases left between them. The CDR3 extends over 14 amino acids. Per germline, CDR1 SGHNT and CDR2 YYREEE (reference sequence).